This T cell receptor (beta chain) emerged from a study of blood T cell repertoires in COVID-19. The wider study: Samples of COVID-19 (acute and convalescent) were obtained from the United States, Italy and Spain. Nucleic acid was either cDNA or gDNA, and it came from T cells, B-cell-depleted T cells, or PBMCs.

Produced via immunoSEQ multiplex PCR; TCRdb's table is partial and in-frame only. The profile shows 250,000 to 400,000 clones, roughly 90% of them singletons. The trim removed 6 bases at V and 2 bases at J, leaving 6 bases unmatched. Germline loops: CDR1 KGHSH, CDR2 LQKENI. The CDR3 extends over 14 amino acids. Those enrolled in Seattle joined during active infection and were followed longitudinally afterward. The specimen sequenced was peripheral blood. V usage is TRBV18 and J usage is TRBJ2-5; TRBD2 aligns across 7 bases. The clonotype comes from a woman under 40 with COVID-19, enrolled during active disease. DNA for the CDR3: TGTGCCAGCTCCAGCCTAGCGGTACAAGAGACCCAGTACTTC. Translating it yields CASSSLAVQETQYF.